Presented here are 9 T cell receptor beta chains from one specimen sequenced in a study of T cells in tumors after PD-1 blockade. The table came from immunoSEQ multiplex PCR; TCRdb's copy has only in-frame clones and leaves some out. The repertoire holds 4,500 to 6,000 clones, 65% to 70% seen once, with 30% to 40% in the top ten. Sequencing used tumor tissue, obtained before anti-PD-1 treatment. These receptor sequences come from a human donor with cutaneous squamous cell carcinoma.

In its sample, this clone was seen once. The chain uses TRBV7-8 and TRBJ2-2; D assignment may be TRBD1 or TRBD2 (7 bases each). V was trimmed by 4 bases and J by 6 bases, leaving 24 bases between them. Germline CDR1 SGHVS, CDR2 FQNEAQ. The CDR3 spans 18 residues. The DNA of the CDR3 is TGTGCCAGCAGCTCGATAACCGGGGGAGGGCAGGGGGCCGGGGAGCTGTTTTTT. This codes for CASSSITGGGQGAGELFF.

CDR3 sequence: CASSIRLAGETDTQYF. The CDR3 DNA sequence: TGTGCCAGCAGCATCCGACTAGCGGGAGAAACAGATACGCAGTATTTT. This chain uses TRBV5-4 with TRBJ2-3; 12 bases agree with TRBD2. There are 16 residues in the CDR3. The trim removed 4 bases at V and 3 bases at J, leaving 6 bases unmatched. In germline, CDR1 is SGHNT, CDR2 YYREEE (reference sequence).

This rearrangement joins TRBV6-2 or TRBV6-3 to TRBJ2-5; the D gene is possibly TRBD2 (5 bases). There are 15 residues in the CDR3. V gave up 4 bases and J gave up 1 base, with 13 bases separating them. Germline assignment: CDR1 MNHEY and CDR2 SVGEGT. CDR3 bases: TGTGCCAGCAGTTCGTATGTTCGGGGCCAAGAGACCCAGTACTTC. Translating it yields CASSSYVRGQETQYF.

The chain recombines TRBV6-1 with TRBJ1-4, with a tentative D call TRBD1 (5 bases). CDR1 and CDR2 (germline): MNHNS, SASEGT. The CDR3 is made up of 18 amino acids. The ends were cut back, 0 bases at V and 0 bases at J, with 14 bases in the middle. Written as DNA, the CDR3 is TGTGCCAGCAGTGAAGCAGTTAGGGGTTTTGCAACTAATGAAAAACTGTTTTTT. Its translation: CASSEAVRGFATNEKLFF.

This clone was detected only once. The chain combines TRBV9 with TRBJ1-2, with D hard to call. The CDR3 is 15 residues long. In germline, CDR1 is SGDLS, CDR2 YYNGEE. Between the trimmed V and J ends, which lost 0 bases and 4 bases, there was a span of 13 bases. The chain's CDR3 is CASSVEGSSFYGYTF. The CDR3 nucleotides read TGTGCCAGCAGCGTAGAGGGCAGCTCCTTCTATGGCTACACCTTC.

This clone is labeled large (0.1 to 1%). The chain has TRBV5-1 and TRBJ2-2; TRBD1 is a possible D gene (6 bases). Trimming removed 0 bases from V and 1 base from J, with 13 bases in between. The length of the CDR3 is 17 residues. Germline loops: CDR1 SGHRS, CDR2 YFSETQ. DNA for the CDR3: TGCGCCAGCAGCTTGGAGGTTGGGGGCCAGAACACCGGGGAGCTGTTTTTT. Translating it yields CASSLEVGGQNTGELFF.

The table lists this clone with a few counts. CDR3 coding DNA: TGTGCCAGCAGGTTCGATCAGGCGGGCACTGAAGCTTTCTTT. This sequence encodes CASRFDQAGTEAFF. This sequence joins TRBV6-5 and TRBJ1-1, with no clear D. V was cut by 6 bases and J by 4 bases, with 15 bases left in between. Germline V lookup: CDR1 MNHEY, CDR2 SVGAGI. The CDR3 is made up of 14 amino acids.

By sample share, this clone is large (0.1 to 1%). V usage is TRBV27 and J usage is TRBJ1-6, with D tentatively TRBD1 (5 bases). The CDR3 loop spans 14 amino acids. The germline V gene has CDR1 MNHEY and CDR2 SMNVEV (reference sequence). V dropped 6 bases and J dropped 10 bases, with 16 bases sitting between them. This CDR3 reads CASRLMQGYSPLHF. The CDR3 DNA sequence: TGTGCCAGCAGGCTGATGCAGGGCTACTCACCCCTCCACTTT.

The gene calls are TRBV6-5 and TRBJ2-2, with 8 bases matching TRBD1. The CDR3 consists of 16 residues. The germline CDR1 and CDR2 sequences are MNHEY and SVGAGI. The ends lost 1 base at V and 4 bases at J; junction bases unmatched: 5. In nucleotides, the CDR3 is TGTGCCAGCAGTTACTTTGGGACAGGTCGCACCGGGGAGCTGTTTTTT. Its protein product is CASSYFGTGRTGELFF.